The rows below give T cell receptor beta chains drawn from one sample of a study of breast tumors, draining lymph nodes, adjacent tissues. In TCRdb, the multiplex PCR reads were re-called with MiXCR into one record per CDR3 protein. Among around 130,000 distinct CDR3 sequences, approximately 29% were seen once, and the ten largest hold about 2.5%. The sample comprised axillary lymph node tissue. The receptors shown here come from a female donor with breast cancer. Some clones in this sample may be carry-over from other donors' samples. Both conserved end residues are part of each CDR3. The D gene is left open where the match is weak. Clone sizes are given selectively: once, few, many, or a class where the clone is expanded.

clone size	D gene	V gene	J gene	CDR3 DNA	CDR3 protein
many	TRBD1	TRBV20-1	TRBJ2-3	TGCAGCTCTATCCCCCTGGGACAGGGAGCCACAGATACGCAGTATTTT	CSSIPLGQGATDTQYF
-	-	TRBV10-3	TRBJ1-6	TGTGCCATCTGGGCTGGGGGCGGAGTAAATTCACCCCCCCACTTT	CAIWAGGGVNSPPHF
many	-	TRBV5-8	TRBJ2-5	TGTGCCAGCGCCCTGGGGGGGCAGCAAGAGACCCAGTACTTC	CASALGGQQETQYF
many	TRBD1	TRBV18	TRBJ2-5	TGTGCCAGCTCACAAAGGACAGGGCGGCAAGAGACCCAGTACTTC	CASSQRTGRQETQYF
many	-	TRBV7-9	TRBJ2-1	TGTGCCAGCAGCTTAGTAGAAGGACTGTTTTTTGAGCAGTTCTTC	CASSLVEGLFFEQFF
many	-	TRBV24-1	TRBJ1-2	TGTGCCACCAGTGACCCCCTAGGTGGGGGCTACACCTTC	CATSDPLGGGYTF
many	-	TRBV6-5	TRBJ1-6	TGTGCCAGCAGTCGGAAACGTCCCGCCGGGACCCTTAGGGGTTCACCCCTCCACTTT	CASSRKRPAGTLRGSPLHF
-	-	TRBV20-1	TRBJ1-1	TGCAGTGCCAGAAGTGGTCGAGGGGCTTTCTTT	CSARSGRGAFF
few	TRBD1	TRBV19	TRBJ1-1	TGTGCCAGTAGGCCGGGACAGAGGGCGATAACTGAAGCTTTCTTT	CASRPGQRAITEAFF
many	TRBD2	TRBV10-3	TRBJ2-1	TGTGCCATCAGTAGCCTTGGGGAGGGCGTCGTCGATGAGCAGTTCTTC	CAISSLGEGVVDEQFF
-	-	TRBV7-8	TRBJ2-3	TGTGCCAGCAGCTTACTTGACACAGATACGCAGTATTTT	CASSLLDTDTQYF
many	TRBD1	TRBV20-1	TRBJ1-2	TGCAGTGCTGCACAAACAGGGGGGGGCTACACCTTC	CSAAQTGGGYTF
many	TRBD1	TRBV4-1	TRBJ2-2	TGCGCCAGCAGCCCTCCGGGACAGTACACCGGGGAGCTGTTTTTT	CASSPPGQYTGELFF
many	-	TRBV2	TRBJ1-5	TGTGCCAGCAGGAGGTTCACCAATAGCAATCAGCCCCAGCATTTT	CASRRFTNSNQPQHF
-	TRBD1	TRBV2	TRBJ1-6	TGTGCCAGCAGTGCCCGTGCGGGACAGAATAATTCACCCCTCCACTTT	CASSARAGQNNSPLHF
-	-	TRBV20-1	TRBJ1-1	TGCAGTGCTAGTTTGGGGGGGCCGGGGACTGAAGCTTTCTTT	CSASLGGPGTEAFF
-	-	TRBV10-3	TRBJ2-1	TGTGCCATCAGTCTACCTTGGGGTTATGAGCAGTTCTTC	CAISLPWGYEQFF
many	TRBD2	TRBV5-1	TRBJ2-7	TGCGCCAGCAGCGCTGGACTAGCGGGGGCCTTATCCTACGAGCAGTACTTC	CASSAGLAGALSYEQYF
many	TRBD2	TRBV11-1	TRBJ2-2	TGTGCCAGCAGCCCAGGGAGGGCTAACACCGGGGAGCTGTTTTTT	CASSPGRANTGELFF
many	-	TRBV11-2	TRBJ2-5	TGTGCCAGCAGCTCCACACCCGGGACGGGAGAGACCCAGTACTTC	CASSSTPGTGETQYF
-	-	TRBV12-3/TRBV12-4	TRBJ2-2	TGTGCCAGCAGTTTAAATCCAGAGGAGCTGTTTTTT	CASSLNPEELFF
once	-	TRBV24-1	TRBJ2-3	TGTGCCACCGGTGGCCTGTCTAGCTCTAGCACAGATACGCAGTATTTT	CATGGLSSSSTDTQYF
many	-	TRBV6-5	TRBJ2-5	TGTGCCAGCAGCCCCGGCGTAGCCCAAGAGACCCAGTACTTC	CASSPGVAQETQYF
-	-	TRBV5-6	TRBJ1-3	TGTGCCAGCACCAAGTATGGAAACACCATATATTTT	CASTKYGNTIYF
-	TRBD1	TRBV20-1	TRBJ1-5	TGCAGCGCTTCATTCAAGGGACAGAGGGGTCATCAGCCCCAGCATTTT	CSASFKGQRGHQPQHF
-	-	TRBV6-4	TRBJ1-2	TGTGCCAGCAGTTACGTGAAGGGGAGTGGCTACACCTTC	CASSYVKGSGYTF
many	TRBD2	TRBV7-2	TRBJ2-1	TGTGCCAGCAGCTCGTCCGGGACTAGCCCAAGAAATGAGCAGTTCTTC	CASSSSGTSPRNEQFF
many	TRBD1	TRBV9	TRBJ2-7	TGTGCCAGCAGCGCCCAGGGGGCCTACGAGCAGTACTTC	CASSAQGAYEQYF
-	-	TRBV30	TRBJ1-1	TGTGCCTGGAGTACAGTGAACACTGAAGCTTTCTTT	CAWSTVNTEAFF
many	-	TRBV12-3/TRBV12-4	TRBJ2-1	TGTGCCAGCAGTTTAGACACTCGGGGGCAGTTCTTC	CASSLDTRGQFF
-	-	TRBV2	TRBJ2-5	TGTGCCAGCAGGAGCACGGGGCCCTACGCCCAGTACTTC	CASRSTGPYAQYF
many	-	TRBV2	TRBJ1-2	TGTGCCAGCAGTTCGCGGGGGAACCCCCATGGCTACACCTTC	CASSSRGNPHGYTF
-	-	TRBV7-2	TRBJ2-5	TGTGCCAGCAGCTTACAGTCGGGCAGGGGAGTACAAGAGACCCAGTACTTC	CASSLQSGRGVQETQYF
few	-	TRBV9	TRBJ1-2	TGTGCCAGCAGCGTACACGAGGGGGGTATCTATGGCTCCACCTTC	CASSVHEGGIYGSTF
many	-	TRBV6-6	TRBJ1-6	TGTGCCAGCAGTCCCCCGAGTGACTCACCCCTCCACTTT	CASSPPSDSPLHF
-	TRBD1	TRBV7-2	TRBJ1-4	TGTGCCAGCAGCCACCGACAGGGGATAGATGAAAAACTGTTTTTT	CASSHRQGIDEKLFF
few	TRBD1	TRBV6-5	TRBJ1-2	TGTGCCAGCAGTCAAAACAGGGGGCAGTTCTACACCTTC	CASSQNRGQFYTF
many	TRBD1	TRBV20-1	TRBJ1-1	TGCAGTGCTAGAGTTCCAGGGGGTGCTGAAGCTTTCTTT	CSARVPGGAEAFF
-	-	TRBV6-5	TRBJ1-1	TGTGCCAGCAGTCACTCCCAGGGGACCGCGGACACTGAAGCTTTCTTT	CASSHSQGTADTEAFF
many	TRBD2	TRBV3-1	TRBJ2-1	TGTGCCAGCAGCTACCGGGGGGTAGACAATGAGCAGTTCTTC	CASSYRGVDNEQFF
many	-	TRBV20-1	TRBJ1-2	TGCAGTGTGGGCGCCCGGAGTGGCTACACCTTC	CSVGARSGYTF
-	TRBD1	TRBV5-8	TRBJ2-5	TGTGCCAGCAGCTCGGGACAGAGACAAGAGACCCAGTACTTC	CASSSGQRQETQYF
many	TRBD1	TRBV12-3/TRBV12-4	TRBJ2-5	TGTGCCAGCAGACCTAAACAGACAGGGCAAGAGACCCAGTACTTC	CASRPKQTGQETQYF
many	TRBD1	TRBV20-1	TRBJ1-1	TGCAGTGTTCAAGGGGGCGCAGGTAACACTGAAGCTTTCTTT	CSVQGGAGNTEAFF
many	TRBD1	TRBV20-1	TRBJ1-5	TGCAGTGCTAGAGATCGGGACAGAGCCTCAAACCAGCCCCAGCATTTT	CSARDRDRASNQPQHF
many	-	TRBV29-1	TRBJ1-4	TGCAGCGTTCAAGGCTCCGGCACTGAAAAACTGTTTTTT	CSVQGSGTEKLFF
many	-	TRBV29-1	TRBJ2-2	TGCAGCGGCCGGATAAGAGGTGGCGGGGAGCTGTTTTTT	CSGRIRGGGELFF
-	-	TRBV20-1	TRBJ2-5	TGCAGTGCTAGTGGTCAGGGGCGGGGGAGCCAAGAGACCCAGTACTTC	CSASGQGRGSQETQYF
many	TRBD1	TRBV14	TRBJ1-6	TGTGCCAGCAGCCCTAGACAGGGACCGGATTCACCCCTCCACTTT	CASSPRQGPDSPLHF
few	TRBD1	TRBV2	TRBJ1-1	TGTGCCAGCAGTGAAGCGCCCCTCGACAGGGGTAACACTGAAGCTTTCTTT	CASSEAPLDRGNTEAFF
many	-	TRBV7-9	TRBJ2-7	TGTGCCAGCAGCTCCGACAGTGAATACGAGCAGTACTTC	CASSSDSEYEQYF
many	-	TRBV18	TRBJ2-5	TGTGCCAGCTCCCCTGGACTAACCCAAGAGACCCAGTACTTC	CASSPGLTQETQYF
many	-	TRBV9	TRBJ2-3	TGTGCCAGCAGCGTAGTGGGCTCCACAGATACGCAGTATTTT	CASSVVGSTDTQYF
once	TRBD1	TRBV19	TRBJ2-5	TGTGCCAGTAGTTACCCAGGGGGCGAGACCCAGTACTTC	CASSYPGGETQYF
many	-	TRBV12-3/TRBV12-4	TRBJ1-2	TGTGCCAGCAGTGTAGGTCGCCATGGCTACACCTTC	CASSVGRHGYTF
-	-	TRBV30	TRBJ2-7	TGTGCCTGGAGCGGACTGGGTTGGTACGAGCAGTACTTC	CAWSGLGWYEQYF
once	TRBD1	TRBV7-6	TRBJ1-5	TGTGCCAGCAGTCATAATACAGGGGGAGCCCGTCAGACCCAGCATTTT	CASSHNTGGARQTQHF
many	-	TRBV6-5	TRBJ2-7	TGTGCCAGCAGTCACTCGAAGCAGGGAGTGGGCTCCTACGAGCAGTACTTC	CASSHSKQGVGSYEQYF
many	TRBD1	TRBV11-2	TRBJ1-4	TGTGCCAGCAGCTTCAGGACAGGGGATGAAAAACTGTTTTTT	CASSFRTGDEKLFF
-	TRBD1	TRBV5-1	TRBJ2-7	TGCGCCAGCAGCGGCCGGGACAGGGGGCTCTGCGAGCAGTACTTC	CASSGRDRGLCEQYF